This T cell receptor (beta chain) derives from a study of PD-1 blockade in classical Hodgkin lymphoma. For the study at large: Once every 2 weeks, patients received intravenous nivolumab at 3 mg/kg.

Autologous stem cell transplantation was followed by relapse in every patient, and brentuximab vedotin exposure varied. Germline lookup yields CDR1 KGHSH and CDR2 LQKENI. This CDR3 has 12 residues. Trimming pared 2 bases from V and 6 bases from J, leaving 5 bases between. Only in-frame clones appear in the TCRdb table, and some are missing; sequencing was by immunoSEQ multiplex PCR. This sample has 15,000 to 20,000 clones; around 75% occur once, and the top ten carry over 3.5%. This specimen consisted of peripheral blood mononuclear cells (PBMCs), obtained at baseline. The clonotype comes from a human donor with classical Hodgkin lymphoma. This chain connects TRBV18 to TRBJ2-4; D remains ambiguous. The CDR3 DNA follows: TGTGCCAGCTCACCAGGTGGAAACATTCAGTACTTC. Translating gives CASSPGGNIQYF.